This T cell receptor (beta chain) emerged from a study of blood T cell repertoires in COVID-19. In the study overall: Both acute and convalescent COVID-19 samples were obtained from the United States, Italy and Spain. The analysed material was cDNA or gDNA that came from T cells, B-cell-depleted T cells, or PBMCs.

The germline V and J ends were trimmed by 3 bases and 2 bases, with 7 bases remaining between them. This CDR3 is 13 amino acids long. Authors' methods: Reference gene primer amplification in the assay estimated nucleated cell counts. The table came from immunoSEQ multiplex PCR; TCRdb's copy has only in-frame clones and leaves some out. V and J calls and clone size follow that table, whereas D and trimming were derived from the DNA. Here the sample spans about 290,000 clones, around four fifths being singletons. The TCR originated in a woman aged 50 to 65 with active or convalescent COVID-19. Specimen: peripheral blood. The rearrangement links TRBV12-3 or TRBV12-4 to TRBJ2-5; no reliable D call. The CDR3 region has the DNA TGTGCCAGCAGTTTGAGAGAGCAAGAGACCCAGTACTTC. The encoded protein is CASSLREQETQYF.